The following is a TCR beta chain sequence with its context. Trimming removed 2 bases from V and 6 bases from J; junction bases left unmatched: 4. This CDR3 has 15 residues. Germline V CDR1 and CDR2: KGHDR, SFDVKD. Per the original data handling: Amplified reference gene primers provided the basis for estimating nucleated cell counts. Clones were read by immunoSEQ multiplex PCR, and TCRdb kept only the in-frame ones, dropping some. V and J calls and clone size follow that table, whereas D and trimming were derived from the DNA. The sample holds around 250,000 clones; about 91% are singletons and the top ten take about 4.5%. This sample was taken from a study of blood T cell repertoires in COVID-19. At the level of the study: Samples of COVID-19 (acute and convalescent) were obtained from the United States, Italy and Spain. T cells, B-cell-depleted T cells, or PBMCs supplied cDNA or gDNA.

The rearrangement links TRBV24-1 to TRBJ1-2; 11 nucleotides line up with TRBD1. What was sequenced was peripheral blood. The sequence derives from a woman in her 40s who had recovered from COVID-19. CDR3 DNA sequence: TGTGCCACCAGTGATTCAGGGACAGGGGGAGATGGCTACACCTTC. It yields the protein CATSDSGTGGDGYTF.